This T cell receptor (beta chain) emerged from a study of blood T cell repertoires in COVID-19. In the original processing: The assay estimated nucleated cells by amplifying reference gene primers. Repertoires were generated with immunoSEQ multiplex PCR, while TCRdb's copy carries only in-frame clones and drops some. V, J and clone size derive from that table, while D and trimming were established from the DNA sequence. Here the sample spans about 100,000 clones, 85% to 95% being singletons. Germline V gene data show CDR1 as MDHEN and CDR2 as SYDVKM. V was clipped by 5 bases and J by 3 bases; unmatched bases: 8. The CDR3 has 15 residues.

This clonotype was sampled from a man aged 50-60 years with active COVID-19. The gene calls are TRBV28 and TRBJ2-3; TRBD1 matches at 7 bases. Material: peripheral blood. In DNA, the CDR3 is TGTGCCAGCAGTCCCACAGGGGTCGGAACAGATACGCAGTATTTT. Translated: CASSPTGVGTDTQYF.